These 2 T cell receptor beta chains originate from one sample sequenced in a study of cytomegalovirus exposure and HLA in healthy donors. The primer mix had 60 Vbeta and 13 Jbeta primers. Measured with immunoSEQ multiplex PCR; TCRdb has only the in-frame clones, and not every one. The sample contains some 220,000 clones, more than 85% of which appear only once. Input material: PBMCs. Source of these receptors: a woman younger than 30 in good health and CMV-seronegative.

The chain combines TRBV10-3 with TRBJ1-3; 7 nucleotides match TRBD1. The CDR3 has 14 residues. V was clipped by 2 bases and J by 3 bases; unmatched bases: 1. Germline CDR1 ENHRY, CDR2 SYGVKD. The CDR3 DNA reads TGTGCCATCAGTGAGACAGGGGTTGGAAACACCATATATTTT. Its translation: CAISETGVGNTIYF.

The CDR3 region is CASSLVQDYSNQPQHF. CDR3 in DNA: TGTGCCAGCAGCTTAGTACAGGACTATAGCAATCAGCCCCAGCATTTT. The chain carries TRBV7-9 and TRBJ1-5; D is perhaps TRBD1 (5 bases). The V gene's germline CDR1 is SEHNR and CDR2 FQNEAQ (reference sequence). V lost 1 base to trimming and J lost 0 bases, with 10 bases between them. This CDR3 contains 16 residues. Together with reference TRBV7-9 and TRBJ1-5, the CDR3 gives the full variable domain: DTGVSQNPRHKITKRGQNVTFRCDPISEHNRLYWYRQTLGQGPEFLTYFQNEAQLEKSRLLSDRFSAERPKGSFSTLEIQRTEQGDSAMYLCASSLVQDYSNQPQHFGDGTRLSIL.